These T cell receptor beta chains were read from a single sample in a study of T cell repertoires in cytomegalovirus infection. TCRdb processed the reads anew with MiXCR; each CDR3 protein has one entry. The sample carries about 400,000 distinct CDR3 sequences, about 32% recorded once. Their antigen targets remain unknown. The sample was cultured PBMCs, taken from culture after CMV antigen stimulation. These receptors originate from a human donor in good health (CMV status not recorded). Some clones in this sample may be carry-over from other donors' samples. Both conserved end residues are part of each CDR3. Fields, in order: J gene, V gene, D gene, clone size, CDR3 protein, CDR3 DNA. D genes are given only for firm matches. The listing skips clone size in some rows; elsewhere it reads once, few, many or a size class.

TRBJ2-2 | TRBV20-1 | - | - | CSARTGRARPNTGELFF | TGCAGTGCTAGGACGGGGCGGGCGAGACCGAACACCGGGGAGCTGTTTTTT
TRBJ2-2 | TRBV2 | TRBD2 | - | CASSGLSTSGSSGGELFF | TGTGCCAGCAGCGGACTATCGACTAGCGGGAGTTCCGGCGGGGAGCTGTTTTTT
TRBJ1-1 | TRBV4-1 | TRBD1 | few | CASSETGLKGAEAFF | TGCGCCAGCAGTGAGACAGGGCTTAAGGGGGCTGAAGCTTTCTTT
TRBJ2-7 | TRBV6-2/TRBV6-3 | - | - | CASTPTGGEQYF | TGTGCCAGCACCCCAACGGGTGGCGAGCAGTACTTC
TRBJ1-2 | TRBV7-6 | TRBD1 | few | CASRLQGTYGYTF | TGTGCCAGCAGACTACAGGGGACCTATGGCTACACCTTC
TRBJ1-4 | TRBV7-6 | - | many | CASSQLEGQEKLFF | TGTGCCAGCAGCCAACTGGAAGGGCAGGAAAAACTGTTTTTT
TRBJ2-1 | TRBV2 | - | - | CASSPERTSYNEQFF | TGTGCCAGCAGTCCAGAGAGAACCTCCTACAATGAGCAGTTCTTC
TRBJ2-1 | TRBV7-6 | - | few | CASSREWLGNEQFF | TGTGCCAGCAGCCGTGAGTGGTTGGGGAATGAGCAGTTCTTC
TRBJ2-3 | TRBV12-3/TRBV12-4 | - | - | CASTDPTDTQYF | TGTGCCAGCACTGATCCCACAGATACGCAGTATTTT
TRBJ2-1 | TRBV7-8 | TRBD2 | - | CASSSLRLAGYNEQFF | TGTGCCAGCAGCTCCCTACGACTAGCGGGATACAATGAGCAGTTCTTC
TRBJ1-1 | TRBV12-3/TRBV12-4 | - | - | CASSYGQEAFF | TGTGCCAGCAGTTACGGGCAAGAAGCTTTCTTT
TRBJ2-4 | TRBV4-3 | TRBD1 | - | CASSPRGSGQGSIQYF | TGCGCCAGCAGCCCTCGGGGGTCGGGACAGGGAAGCATTCAGTACTTC
TRBJ2-3 | TRBV7-6 | - | - | CASSSEDTQYF | TGTGCCAGCAGCTCCGAGGATACGCAGTATTTT
TRBJ2-7 | TRBV27 | - | - | CAVGRTYEQYF | TGTGCCGTCGGCCGCACCTACGAGCAGTACTTC
TRBJ1-1 | TRBV6-5 | - | - | CATYNQGGTEAFF | TGTGCCACCTATAACCAGGGCGGCACTGAAGCTTTCTTT
TRBJ2-3 | TRBV20-1 | TRBD2 | - | CSAQNPRLAGVSDTQYF | TGCAGTGCCCAAAACCCCCGACTAGCGGGAGTCTCAGATACGCAGTATTTT
TRBJ2-1 | TRBV7-3 | - | - | CASSRGESPNEQFF | TGTGCCAGCAGCCGAGGAGAAAGTCCCAATGAGCAGTTCTTC
TRBJ1-2 | TRBV4-1 | - | few | CASSQDPGNNYGYTF | TGCGCCAGCAGCCAAGATCCGGGGAACAACTATGGCTACACCTTC
TRBJ2-3 | TRBV14 | - | - | CASSQSSWGERQDTQYF | TGTGCCAGCAGCCAAAGTTCGTGGGGAGAGCGGCAAGATACGCAGTATTTT
TRBJ2-1 | TRBV7-9 | - | - | CASSLPWVYNEQFF | TGTGCCAGCAGCTTACCCTGGGTCTACAATGAGCAGTTCTTC
TRBJ1-3 | TRBV6-5 | - | once | CASSSRTETSFSGNTIYF | TGTGCCAGCAGTTCACGGACAGAGACCTCGTTCTCTGGAAACACCATATATTTT
TRBJ1-1 | TRBV5-1 | TRBD1 | few | CASSRDRGPTEAFF | TGCGCCAGCAGTCGGGACAGGGGGCCGACTGAAGCTTTCTTT
TRBJ1-1 | TRBV5-4 | - | - | CASSNHSSPAVAFF | TGTGCCAGCAGCAACCACAGTAGCCCCGCCGTGGCTTTCTTT
TRBJ1-3 | TRBV27 | - | - | CASSFRPGLNGNTIYF | TGTGCCAGCAGTTTCCGGCCAGGGCTCAATGGAAACACCATATATTTT
TRBJ2-5 | TRBV5-4 | TRBD2 | - | CASSLEEALAGTQYF | TGTGCCAGCAGCTTGGAAGAGGCGCTAGCGGGGACCCAGTACTTC
TRBJ2-3 | TRBV7-2 | - | many | CASSLVVQDTQYF | TGTGCCAGCAGCTTAGTGGTACAAGATACGCAGTATTTT
TRBJ2-3 | TRBV11-1 | TRBD2 | - | CASAKRLAGVTDTQYF | TGTGCCAGCGCGAAAAGGCTAGCGGGAGTCACAGATACGCAGTATTTT
TRBJ1-1 | TRBV7-9 | TRBD1 | few | CASSRAGTGDPEAFF | TGTGCCAGCAGCAGGGCCGGGACAGGGGACCCTGAAGCTTTCTTT
TRBJ2-6 | TRBV5-1 | - | few | CASSFTGDYPSGANVLTF | TGCGCCAGCAGCTTCACAGGGGACTACCCCTCTGGGGCCAACGTCCTGACTTTC
TRBJ1-3 | TRBV6-1 | - | - | CASQRGPDTIYF | TGTGCCAGCCAGCGTGGGCCGGACACCATATATTTT
TRBJ1-1 | TRBV7-8 | - | - | CASSLGQVETEAFF | TGTGCCAGCAGCTTAGGGCAGGTGGAAACTGAAGCTTTCTTT
TRBJ2-3 | TRBV7-6 | - | many | CASSLARGTSDTQYF | TGTGCCAGCAGCTTAGCGCGAGGGACCAGCGATACGCAGTATTTT
TRBJ1-4 | TRBV4-2 | TRBD1 | few | CASSQVIRDRGWIGEKLFF | TGTGCCAGCAGCCAAGTTATCCGGGACAGGGGTTGGATAGGGGAAAAACTGTTTTTT
TRBJ2-1 | TRBV29-1 | - | once | CSVASYNEQFF | TGCAGCGTTGCATCATACAATGAGCAGTTCTTC
TRBJ2-5 | TRBV6-2/TRBV6-3 | - | - | CASSLPPQEETQYF | TGTGCCAGCAGTCTACCTCCACAGGAAGAGACCCAGTACTTC
TRBJ2-1 | TRBV7-2 | - | - | CASSFKGPTGQFF | TGTGCCAGCAGCTTCAAAGGGCCAACGGGGCAGTTCTTC
TRBJ2-1 | TRBV24-1 | - | few | CATSDRQNRDNEQFF | TGTGCCACCAGTGATCGCCAAAACCGAGACAATGAGCAGTTCTTC
TRBJ2-2 | TRBV7-6 | - | medium-sized | CASSAPGSRDLTNTGELFF | TGTGCCAGCAGCGCCCCGGGGTCCCGGGACCTGACGAACACCGGGGAGCTGTTTTTT
TRBJ2-2 | TRBV2 | - | few | CASTSEYTGELFF | TGTGCCAGCACTTCGGAGTACACCGGGGAGCTGTTTTTT
TRBJ2-1 | TRBV11-3 | TRBD2 | few | CASSPGLPPYNEQFF | TGTGCCAGCAGCCCGGGACTACCCCCTTACAATGAGCAGTTCTTC
TRBJ2-1 | TRBV20-1 | TRBD2 | - | CSARDTVAGARPLEQFF | TGCAGTGCTAGAGATACGGTAGCGGGAGCCCGACCCCTTGAGCAGTTCTTC
TRBJ1-4 | TRBV18 | TRBD1 | few | CASSPPNRGNEKLFF | TGTGCCAGCTCACCACCCAACAGGGGCAATGAAAAACTGTTTTTT
TRBJ2-5 | TRBV23-1 | - | - | CASSQSNRSTRETQYF | TGCGCCAGCAGTCAATCGAACAGGTCTACAAGGGAGACCCAGTACTTC
TRBJ2-3 | TRBV24-1 | TRBD2 | few | CATSEPLVAGVADTQYF | TGTGCCACCAGTGAACCGTTGGTAGCGGGAGTAGCAGATACGCAGTATTTT
TRBJ2-6 | TRBV5-4 | TRBD2 | - | CASSLVALAGSSGANVLTF | TGTGCCAGCAGCTTGGTAGCTTTAGCGGGGAGCTCTGGGGCCAACGTCCTGACTTTC